These 29 T cell receptor beta chains were all obtained from the same sample, sequenced in a study of T-cell memory formation after mild COVID-19 (dated by TCRdb to the early 2020s). The library was made by 5' RACE. The sequencer listed for this sample is Illumina NovaSeq 6000. TCRdb trimmed the raw reads at Q25, called clones with MiXCR and kept productive beta chains. CDR3 protein duplicates are merged, each entry listing the most common genes and DNA. This sample lists around 60,000 distinct CDR3 sequences; 9.5% were detected once. In total, the top ten clones hold more than 0.95% of the sample. The sample comprised PBMCs or a T cell subset sorted from them (not recorded which). Receptor source: a man younger than 35 who had mild COVID-19 (a few samples of this study predate the infection). The sample titles of this study are shuffled in the database, so cell type and time point are left out; the donor was told from shared clones.

This chain joins TRBV29-1 and TRBJ2-5; tentative D call: TRBD1 (7 bases). This CDR3 is 14 amino acids long. From germline, CDR1 is SQVTM and CDR2 ANQGSEA. The V end lost 4 bases, the J end lost 7 bases, and 19 bases lay between the germline ends. The CDR3 region has the DNA TGCAGCGTTGGAACAGGGGACACCGGGGGGACCCAGTACTTC. Its protein is CSVGTGDTGGTQYF.

The chain employs TRBV5-1 and TRBJ1-6, with 9 bases matching TRBD1. The trim removed 0 bases at V and 10 bases at J, leaving 5 bases unmatched. CDR3 length: 15 amino acids. Germline V gene sequence: CDR1 SGHRS, CDR2 YFSETQ. As DNA, the CDR3 is TGCGCCAGCAGCTTGGCTTGGACAGGGGTGTCACCCCTCCACTTT. Translating gives CASSLAWTGVSPLHF.

This clonotype appeared a few times. The V gene is TRBV7-2, the J gene TRBJ1-5; no definite D call. Germline V lookup: CDR1 SGHTA, CDR2 FQGNSA. V lost 4 bases, J lost 9 bases, and 10 bases lay in between. CDR3 length equals 12 residues. The CDR3 DNA follows: TGTGCCAGCAGCTCTACAGAGTGGCCCCAGCATTTT. Protein sequence: CASSSTEWPQHF. The variable domain in full, completed from reference TRBV7-2 and TRBJ1-5, reads GAGVSQSPSNKVTEKGKDVELRCDPISGHTALYWYRQSLGQGLEFLIYFQGNSAPDKSGLPSDRFSAERTGGSVSTLTIQRTQQEDSAVYLCASSSTEWPQHFGDGTRLSIL.

This clonotype rates as medium-sized. V and J are TRBV20-1 and TRBJ2-5; 12 bases are a match to TRBD2. V lost 1 base, J lost 4 bases, and 1 base stayed unmatched. Germline CDR1 DFQATT, CDR2 SNEGSKA (reference sequence). The CDR3 is 14 residues long. CDR3 sequence (DNA): TGCAGTGCTAGAGGACTAGCGGGGGTAGAGACCCAGTACTTC. Translation gives CSARGLAGVETQYF.

The CDR3 DNA is TGTGCCAGTAGTATTCGCACCTCGTGGGCCCAGTACTTC. Its protein product is CASSIRTSWAQYF. The rearrangement joins TRBV19 to TRBJ2-5; no firm D call. Germline lookup yields CDR1 LNHDA and CDR2 SQIVND (reference sequence). V lost 3 bases to trimming and J lost 9 bases, with 14 bases between them. The CDR3 length is 13 residues.

The chain joins TRBV24-1 to TRBJ2-1; 7 nucleotides align to TRBD2. With V trimmed by 3 bases and J by 5 bases, 6 bases remained unmatched. This CDR3 is built from 15 residues. The germline CDR1 and CDR2 sequences are KGHDR and SFDVKD. The CDR3 reads CATSDPWGGDNEQFF. In DNA form, the CDR3 reads TGTGCCACCAGTGATCCGTGGGGAGGGGACAATGAGCAGTTCTTC.

This clonotype has more than one count but fewer than ten. The chain uses TRBV5-4 and TRBJ2-2; tentatively, D is TRBD1 (5 bases). V gave up 7 bases and J gave up 3 bases, with 13 bases separating them. Per germline, CDR1 SGHNT and CDR2 YYREEE (reference sequence). CDR3 length: 14 amino acids. As DNA, the CDR3 is TGTGCCAGCTGCCAGGGTGTGGACACCGGGGAGCTGTTTTTT. It codes for CASCQGVDTGELFF.

The chain links TRBV30 to TRBJ2-7; no clear D. V lost 7 bases to trimming and J lost 1 base, with 11 bases between them. Germline CDR1 and CDR2: GTSNPN and SVGIG (reference sequence). The CDR3 sequence is 12 residues long. CDR3 DNA sequence: TGTGCCTTTGGCCCTTCGTCCTACGAGCAGTACTTC. It yields the protein CAFGPSSYEQYF.

This chain connects TRBV5-6 to TRBJ2-7; 7 bases line up with TRBD1. The DNA matches TRBJ2-5 better at its end, which makes the J call doubtful. The CDR3 sequence is 14 residues long. The germline gives CDR1 SGHDT, CDR2 YYEEEE. The CDR3: CASSLGRGYETQYF. The CDR3 coding sequence is TGTGCCAGCAGCTTGGGCAGGGGGTATGAGACCCAGTACTTC.

The chain couples TRBV23-1 to TRBJ2-7; a possible D gene is TRBD1 (6 bases). TRBV23-1 is placed among ORFs of uncertain function. Trimming removed 4 bases at V and 10 bases at J, with 11 bases between. There are 11 residues in the CDR3. CDR3 nucleotides: TGCGCCAGCAGTCTGGGGGCGGCACAGTACGTC. Its translation is CASSLGAAQYV.

DNA of the CDR3: TGCGCCAGCAGCCAAGAAGGGCCAAGGACTAGCGGAACCGGGGAGCTGTTTTTT. Its translation: CASSQEGPRTSGTGELFF. V and J are TRBV4-3 and TRBJ2-2; TRBD2 matches at 10 bases. The CDR3 extends over 18 amino acids. Germline V gene lookup returns CDR1 LGHNA and CDR2 YSLEER. Unmatched junction bases numbered 9, after V lost 0 bases and J lost 5 bases.

This clonotype was seen a few times. The rearrangement joins TRBV29-1 to TRBJ2-5; tentative D call: TRBD1 (6 bases). CDR1 is SQVTM, CDR2 ANQGSEA, per germline. The CDR3 length is 12 residues. Trimming took off 4 bases at V and 4 bases at J, with 10 bases between the two ends. The CDR3 loop is CSVGKGGETQYF. CDR3 in DNA: TGCAGCGTTGGTAAAGGGGGAGAGACCCAGTACTTC. The full variable domain, in which reference TRBV29-1 and TRBJ2-5 provide the parts outside the CDR3, is SAVISQKPSRDICQRGTSLTIQCQVDSQVTMMFWYRQQPGQSLTLIATANQGSEATYESGFVIDKFPISRPNLTFSTLTVSNMSPEDSSIYLCSVGKGGETQYFGPGTRLLVL.

This clonotype came up many times. This chain connects TRBV29-1 to TRBJ2-1, with 9 positions matching TRBD1. The junction had 7 bases not matched to a gene; V was cut back by 7 bases and J by 12 bases. CDR1 and CDR2 from the germline V gene are SQVTM and ANQGSEA. The CDR3 is 11 residues long. The CDR3 DNA follows: TGCAGCGGCGACAGGGGGGAGGGGCAGTTCTTC. Its protein product is CSGDRGEGQFF.

The V gene is TRBV5-1, the J gene TRBJ2-7; D gene unclear. CDR1 is SGHRS, CDR2 YFSETQ, per germline. This CDR3 contains 15 residues. Trimming took off 0 bases at V and 0 bases at J, with 10 bases between the two ends. The CDR3 loop reads CASSLGDFTSYEQYF. The DNA for the CDR3 is TGCGCCAGCAGCTTGGGCGACTTCACCTCCTACGAGCAGTACTTC.

A few counts support this clonotype. V is TRBV5-1 and J is TRBJ2-2, with 8 bases identical to TRBD1. Per the germline V gene, CDR1 is SGHRS and CDR2 is YFSETQ. The CDR3 length is 14 residues. V shed 0 bases, J shed 6 bases, and the junction held 1 base outside the gene matches. The CDR3 sequence is CASSLGQGSGELFF. CDR3 nucleotides: TGCGCCAGCAGCTTGGGACAGGGGTCCGGGGAGCTGTTTTTT.

This clonotype showed up just a few times. The chain carries TRBV5-4 and TRBJ2-1, with D tentatively TRBD2 (7 bases). Trimming took off 7 bases at V and 0 bases at J, with 14 bases between the two ends. The CDR3 is 15 residues long. Germline V gene lookup returns CDR1 SGHNT and CDR2 YYREEE (reference sequence). The CDR3 region has the DNA TGTGCCAGCTCGGAAGGGGGGGGCTCCTACAATGAGCAGTTCTTC. Protein product: CASSEGGGSYNEQFF.

The chain carries TRBV2 and TRBJ2-3, with TRBD1 matching over 7 bases. Germline V gene sequence: CDR1 SNHLY, CDR2 FYNNEI. V lost 4 bases and J lost 5; bases outside the gene matches: 9. The CDR3 runs 15 residues. The CDR3 region has the DNA TGTGCCAGCAGTGTAAACAGGGGATACGGAGATACGCAGTATTTT. Translation: CASSVNRGYGDTQYF.

V is TRBV11-2 and J is TRBJ2-2; the match to TRBD2 covers 7 bases. V was clipped by 8 bases and J by 7 bases; unmatched bases: 10. The V gene's germline CDR1 is SGHAT and CDR2 FQNNGV. The CDR3 length is 14 residues. For the CDR3, the DNA is TGTGCCAGCCGATGGGGAGGGGTGATCGGGGAGCTGTTTTTT. Its protein product is CASRWGGVIGELFF.

Regarding this clonotype: This may come from a read error, since a much larger clone is one base off. V and J are TRBV7-2 and TRBJ2-2, with D perhaps TRBD1 (6 bases). The CDR3 totals 14 residues. CDR1 and CDR2 (germline): SGHTA, FQGNSA. In DNA, the CDR3 is TGTGCCAGCAGCTCAACAAGACAGGCCGGGGAGCTGTATTTT. Its protein product is CASSSTRQAGELYF. Filled out from reference TRBV7-2 and TRBJ2-2, the complete variable domain reads GAGVSQSPSNKVTEKGKDVELRCDPISGHTALYWYRQSLGQGLEFLIYFQGNSAPDKSGLPSDRFSAERTGGSVSTLTIQRTQQEDSAVYLCASSSTRQAGELYFGEGSRLTVL.

The CDR3 coding sequence is TGCGCCAGCAGCGGACAGGGGGAAGTAGATACGCAGTATTTT. Translated, it gives CASSGQGEVDTQYF. V is TRBV5-1 and J is TRBJ2-3, with TRBD1 identical over 10 bases. The junction had 4 bases not matched to a gene; V was cut back by 4 bases and J by 5 bases. CDR1 is SGHRS and CDR2 is YFSETQ in the germline V gene. The CDR3 has 14 amino acids.

The V gene is TRBV24-1, the J gene TRBJ1-2; 11 bases align to TRBD1. Germline CDR1 and CDR2: KGHDR and SFDVKD. V shed 3 bases and J 8 bases; nucleotides not matched to a gene: 4. This CDR3 has 14 amino acids. CDR3 amino acids: CATSDAGQGGGYTF. The CDR3, as DNA: TGTGCCACCAGTGATGCGGGACAGGGGGGCGGCTACACCTTC.

This chain links TRBV11-2 with TRBJ2-4; D possibly uses TRBD1 or TRBD2 (5 bases each). Trimming took 7 bases from V and 10 from J, leaving 17 bases between them. Germline V gene data show CDR1 as SGHAT and CDR2 as FQNNGV. CDR3 length equals 13 residues. The CDR3 reads CASTSKLGTIQYF. The CDR3 region has the DNA TGTGCCAGCACCTCAAAACTGGGGACGATTCAGTACTTC. The full variable domain, with the rest looked up from reference TRBV11-2 and TRBJ2-4, is EAGVAQSPRYKIIEKRQSVAFWCNPISGHATLYWYQQILGQGPKLLIQFQNNGVVDDSQLPKDRFSAERLKGVDSTLKIQPAKLEDSAVYLCASTSKLGTIQYFGAGTRLSVL.

The chain links TRBV5-1 to TRBJ2-3, with a weak D call TRBD2 (5 bases). The CDR3 spans 14 residues. Looked up from germline, CDR1 is SGHRS and CDR2 is YFSETQ. The V gene lost 4 bases and the J gene lost 2 bases, with 11 bases spanning the gap. CDR3 sequence: CASSGTGFTDTQYF. CDR3 bases: TGCGCCAGCAGCGGAACGGGGTTCACAGATACGCAGTATTTT.

In this sample, this clonotype turned up many times. This chain links TRBV20-1 with TRBJ2-2; D unclear. The CDR3 contains 15 residues. Germline-derived CDR1 and CDR2 are DFQATT and SNEGSKA (reference sequence). The germline V and J ends were trimmed by 4 bases and 4 bases, with 16 bases remaining between them. The CDR3 reads CSATNPRGRTGELFF. Here the CDR3 DNA reads TGCAGTGCTACGAATCCTCGCGGCCGCACCGGGGAGCTGTTTTTT.

This clonotype has a handful of counts. V and J are TRBV4-3 and TRBJ2-5, with D possibly TRBD2 on 5 matching bases. The CDR3 has 13 residues. In germline, CDR1 is LGHNA, CDR2 YSLEER. Trimming removed 0 bases from V and 5 bases from J, with 7 bases in between. CDR3 amino acids: CASSQESGETQYF. The DNA for the CDR3 is TGCGCCAGCAGCCAAGAATCGGGGGAGACCCAGTACTTC.

For this clonotype: A much larger clone sits a single nucleotide away, making a read error possible. The chain employs TRBV6-5 and TRBJ2-5; no firm D call. The CDR3 loop spans 15 amino acids. The germline gives CDR1 MNHEY, CDR2 SVGAGI. The CDR3 bases are TGTGCCAGCAGTTACGTCGATGCTAACCACGAGACCCAGTACTTC. Its translation: CASSYVDANHETQYF.

The chain employs TRBV7-9 and TRBJ1-5, with 8 bases that match TRBD1. V lost 4 bases to trimming and J lost 1 base; unmatched junction nucleotides: 12. CDR3 length: 18 amino acids. Germline CDR1 is SEHNR and CDR2 is FQNEAQ (reference sequence). CDR3 nucleotides: TGTGCCAGCAGCTCTGTCCCCAGGGGGCAACGGAGCAATCAGCCCCAGCATTTT. It is translated as CASSSVPRGQRSNQPQHF.

This chain joins TRBV6-5 and TRBJ2-1; perhaps TRBD2 as D (5 bases). Trimming stripped 8 bases from V and 5 bases from J, with 7 bases between. CDR1 MNHEY and CDR2 SVGAGI come from the germline V gene. The CDR3 is made up of 11 amino acids. The CDR3 reads CASRGHNEQFF. CDR3 coding DNA: TGTGCCAGCCGGGGTCACAATGAGCAGTTCTTC.

In this sample, this clonotype turned up a few times. The V and J genes are TRBV29-1 and TRBJ2-5; 13 positions match TRBD2. V trimming: 4 bases; J trimming: 7 bases; junction bases outside the gene matches: 6. Looked up from germline, CDR1 is SQVTM and CDR2 is ANQGSEA. The length of the CDR3 is 14 residues. This CDR3 reads CSVGTSGGEGTQYF. CDR3 DNA: TGCAGCGTTGGGACTAGCGGGGGAGAGGGGACCCAGTACTTC. Supplemented by reference TRBV29-1 and TRBJ2-5, the full variable domain reads SAVISQKPSRDICQRGTSLTIQCQVDSQVTMMFWYRQQPGQSLTLIATANQGSEATYESGFVIDKFPISRPNLTFSTLTVSNMSPEDSSIYLCSVGTSGGEGTQYFGPGTRLLVL.